The following is a T cell receptor beta chain sequence with its context. The antigen is unknown. The CDR3 consists of 16 residues. Trimming stripped 2 bases from V and 5 bases from J, with 15 bases between. The germline CDR1 and CDR2 sequences are SGHTA and FQGNSA. This specimen belongs to a study of blood T cells in healthy people across ages. Primed by a sample-barcoded 5' primer and a J-beta primer mix, a second PCR proceeded for about 6 to 12 cycles. MiXCR was run by TCRdb on the 5' RACE reads, yielding one entry per CDR3 protein. This table has hundreds of thousands of distinct CDR3 sequences, 56% appearing once. The study, taken as a whole, reports: The study could not conclusively compare naive and antigen-experienced cells, given its unsorted PBMCs. A strong correlation between TCR beta diversity and naive T cell percentage was seen. With age, beta diversity per million T cells declined roughly linearly, significantly by around 43.

Sequenced input: blood. The source of this sequence is a man in his forties or fifties in good health. The chain carries TRBV7-2 and TRBJ2-2, with a possible D match to TRBD1 (6 bases). Here the CDR3 reads CASSLFPGALTGELFF. CDR3 nucleotides: TGTGCCAGCAGCTTATTTCCAGGGGCGCTTACCGGGGAGCTGTTTTTT.